Listed below are T cell receptor beta chains from one sample, sequenced in a study of OX40 agonist ivuxolimab in advanced cancers. Using immunoSEQ multiplex PCR, the repertoire was profiled, and TCRdb retains in-frame clones only, with some absent. The data hold about 70,000 clones, with approximately 78% observed a single time. The starting material was CD4+ or CD8+ T cells sorted from blood, obtained in a trial of the OX40 agonist ivuxolimab. These receptors all come from an adult with an advanced solid tumor such as melanoma, head and neck, liver or kidney cancer. CDR3s include the opening cysteine and the closing phenylalanine or tryptophan. The D gene is left open where the match is weak. The size entry is marked missing in some rows and otherwise reads once, few, many or a size class.

j_call | v_call | clone_size | cdr3_length | d_call | cdr3_nt | cdr3_aa
TRBJ2-2 | TRBV9 | - | 14 | - | TGTGCCAGCAGGGCGGAAGCGAACACCGGGGAGCTGTTTTTT | CASRAEANTGELFF
TRBJ2-7 | TRBV10-1 | - | 15 | TRBD1 | TGCGCCAGCAGTGACGGACAGGCCCACACCTACGAGCAGTACTTC | CASSDGQAHTYEQYF
TRBJ1-2 | TRBV6-6 | medium-sized | 15 | - | TGTGCCAGCAGACACGGTGGTCACCTCGACTATGGCTACACCTTC | CASRHGGHLDYGYTF
TRBJ1-1 | TRBV10-3 | - | 14 | - | TGTGCCATCAGTGCCGCAGGGCCAAACACTGAAGCTTTCTTT | CAISAAGPNTEAFF
TRBJ2-1 | TRBV6-1 | - | 13 | - | TGTGCCAGCAGTGTAACACACTACAATGAGCAGTTCTTC | CASSVTHYNEQFF
TRBJ2-5 | TRBV4-1 | - | 17 | - | TGCGCCAGCAGCCAAGATACCGGTAGGGGGGGTCAAGAGACCCAGTACTTC | CASSQDTGRGGQETQYF
TRBJ2-1 | TRBV29-1 | - | 15 | TRBD2 | TGCAGCGCCTTACTAGCGGGTTTCTCCTACAATGAGCAGTTCTTC | CSALLAGFSYNEQFF
TRBJ2-3 | TRBV11-2 | - | 18 | TRBD2 | TGTGCCAGCAGCTTAGCAGGGACTAGCGGGAGGGCTATTAATACGCAGTATTTT | CASSLAGTSGRAINTQYF
TRBJ2-7 | TRBV5-6 | - | 16 | TRBD1 | TGTGCCAGCAGCGTTGATATGGGACAGGGGGCCTACGAGCAGTACTTC | CASSVDMGQGAYEQYF
TRBJ1-1 | TRBV11-3 | - | 15 | - | TGTGCCAGCAGCCTCCAACTGGACGGGCACACTGAAGCTTTCTTT | CASSLQLDGHTEAFF
TRBJ1-2 | TRBV10-3 | - | 12 | TRBD1 | TGTGCCATCAGCGATACACAGGGGAGCTACACCTTC | CAISDTQGSYTF